This T cell receptor (beta chain) was found in a study of blood T cell repertoires in COVID-19 (TCRdb year 2020). As for the study more broadly: Samples from collaborators originated in the United States, Italy and Spain and spanned both the acute and convalescent phases of COVID-19. The prospective study material was composed of cDNA or gDNA derived from T cells, B-cell-depleted T cells, or PBMCs. Deeply sampled blood TCRbeta repertoires from subjects exposed to, actively infected with, or recovered from COVID-19 were included in the dataset. A freely available public database, intended as a resource for researchers studying the immune response to SARS-CoV-2, is where the repertoires were released. Samples were obtained from the ongoing ImmuneRACE study (first 160 participants) and from 950 to 1,500 subjects provided by 6 global collaborators. Sample metadata almost always included a de-identified subject ID, COVID-19 status, age in years and sex. Where available, HLA class I and class II types were obtained from metadata supplied by the sample provider rather than from assay-based typing. Summary of the overall study and its limitations: The amount of clinical and demographic metadata varied by source and participant and was provided uncurated.

A remark on this clone: Its antigen is unknown. Base-call qualities are not available, and no considerably larger clone is one nucleotide away.

Whole blood was collected in K2EDTA tubes by collaborating institutions according to the institutions' own protocols. For TCRbeta analysis, collaborators shipped samples in one of three forms: frozen whole blood, isolated PBMCs, or DNA extracted from either of those sample types. TCRbeta CDR3 regions were amplified from genomic DNA using the immunoSEQ Assay, a bias-controlled multiplex PCR. The original methods were these. The number of nucleated cells in each sample was estimated from the amplification of reference gene primers within the assay. To quantify the absolute abundance of each unique TCRbeta CDR3 rearrangement, sequence reads were collapsed and filtered. For each sample, productive Simpson clonality was calculated as the square root of Simpson's diversity index over productive rearrangements. TCRdb carries this immuneACCESS record with in-frame sequences only. Its versions omit some clonotypes, under half of them owing to an unresolved V gene in the studies checked, with the rest unexplained. V and J calls and clone size are as listed in that table; D and trimming were resolved from the DNA. The sample table shows about 380,000 clones, and approximately 88% are seen once. Roughly 1.2% of the sample is taken by the ten largest.

The specimen sequenced was peripheral blood. The clonotype was recovered from a man aged 35 to 55 with acute or convalescent COVID-19.

Read as DNA, the sequence is TGTGCCAGCAGCGCCAGGACAGACATCACAGATACGCAGTATTTT. Translation gives CASSARTDITDTQYF. The sequence links TRBV7-9 to TRBJ2-3; the D segment could be TRBD1, given 6 matching bases. The CDR3 goes from the cysteine to the phenylalanine over 15 residues. Kept here is only the CDR3 DNA, which spans 45 bases and is read in frame from base 1. V was cut back by 5 bases and J by 2 bases, leaving a gap of 14 bases between them. CDR1 and CDR2 were assigned from the germline V gene (reference sequence) as SEHNR and FQNEAQ.